Detailed here is one T cell receptor (beta chain). Its target antigen remains unknown. Base-call qualities are not available, and no considerably larger clone is one nucleotide away. The sample belongs to a study of cytomegalovirus exposure and HLA in healthy donors (TCRdb year 2017). As for the study more broadly: An earlier analysis of fewer than 750 of the donors reported about 280 Gb of sequence data and around 120 million unique TCR beta sequences obtained from some 200 million T cells. Roughly 300 gigabases of sequencing data and around 90 million unique TCR sequences made up an early release that covered about 640 HLA-typed donors. The genetic ancestry cluster associated with self-reported Caucasian donors included 81% of the roughly 400 genotyped donors. The study aimed to test whether signatures of past pathogen exposure could be identified by cataloging public T cell receptors. The T cell repertoires of around 730 subjects were profiled by immunosequencing and related to cytomegalovirus serostatus. A separate validation cohort of roughly 130 different subjects was used in addition to the approximately 640-subject first cohort. To predict cytomegalovirus infection status, the study brought together high-throughput TCR immunosequencing, statistical association of individual TCRs with disease status, and machine learning. In a later analysis, previously published TCR beta repertoires from 666 donors were re-analyzed and high-resolution HLA genotyping was added so that TCR occurrence patterns could be studied. The later analysis used no new phenotypic data to find candidate immune exposures, relying instead on TCR beta sequences and their occurrence across donors. An earlier analysis of around 640 of the donors used high-throughput TCR beta sequencing to judge whether each TCR beta V gene segment behaved as functional or pseudogenic. Donor age, sex, ethnicity and CMV serostatus were collected together with the repertoire data. In a later genetic analysis, genome-wide SNP genotypes for 398 of the 666 donors were used, and that subset was treated as a discovery cohort. Every repertoire in the discovery cohort had been generated on one and the same sequencing platform. Class I and class II HLA loci were covered by the typing at four-digit resolution. Typing coverage varied by locus: roughly 629-640 donors for A, B, C, DRB1 and DQB1; some 520 for DQA1; nearly 610 for DPA1; approximately 450 for DPB1. Four or five DR-DQ haplotypes were handled as single units for association and clustering because linkage in the cohort was strong. On average, approximately 250,000 unique TCR beta nucleotide sequences were sequenced per donor among about 400 genotyped donors of the cohort, with 15% to 20% of those sequences being non-productive.

Beyond this particular receptor, the publication reports: Several of the top co-occurrence clusters appeared to be linked to parvovirus B19, influenza, CMV and Epstein-Barr virus, according to a later analysis. While some public TCRs were present in many individuals, most TCR sequences turned up only very rarely across donors. The authors suggested that the approach could potentially be extended to other disease states and immunological phenotypes. In a later analysis, HLA-associated TCR beta chains showed more clonal expansion and lower generation probabilities than non-associated chains that were equally common. Because some donors lacked HLA typing at each locus, the association tests relied only on the typed subset. Three of the identified cytomegalovirus-associated TCR beta chains were confirmed in vitro to be specific for cytomegalovirus antigens. A later analysis found that TCR association rates varied across HLA loci, with DRB1 alleles showing the most associated TCRs and HLA-C alleles the fewest. In both the original and validation cohorts, the classifier was reported to diagnose cytomegalovirus status with high specificity and sensitivity. In an earlier analysis of around 600 of the donors, most TCR beta V segments appeared in productive rearrangements about 87% or about 30% of the time, broadly matching IMGT annotations. Roughly uniform sequencing depth across donors was assumed in presence/absence analyses, although this assumption may not hold. Assigning TCR associations to individual alleles was difficult when HLA alleles, especially DR and DQ, strongly co-occurred. In this cohort, only TCR beta chains were sequenced, and detectable features were limited by the absence of alpha or paired-chain data. Because counts were too low, some 17 rarely observed V segments, including chromosome 9 orphons, were left out of the earlier analysis of a few hundred of the donors. The 87-base-pair reads could not distinguish some IMGT-functional V segments, including TRBV6-2 and TRBV6-3, so those segments were excluded. Linkage disequilibrium might explain the correlated functional status among segregating V segments, but an unknown experimental factor could not be ruled out. A cluster of highly shared sequence variants was judged likely to represent a technical artifact of the sequencing pipeline. V-gene and J-gene trimming of TCR beta chains was associated with a missense DCLRE1C variant in a later genetic analysis, and the association was replicated in an independent cohort. A later analysis associated around 16,000 TCR beta sequences with specific HLA alleles at a false discovery rate of 0.05. A total of fewer than 200 TCR beta chains were listed by the study as associated with cytomegalovirus. In a later analysis, most CMV-associated TCR beta chains were found to appear HLA-restricted, with HLA associations seemingly driven largely by CMV exposure. For the cohort, immune exposure information was limited to CMV serostatus. According to a later genetic analysis, donors in an Asian-associated ancestry cluster had fewer N-insertions in productive TCRs than the roughly 700-donor mean. A further reported finding was that TCR beta sequences accurately predicted the HLA-A and HLA-B alleles for most subjects in the first cohort.

The library was produced with the immunoSEQ multiplex PCR assay. For the multiplex PCR, a mixture combining 60 forward primers for TCR Vbeta segments and 13 reverse primers for TCR Jbeta segments was used. The CDR3 region of rearranged TCR beta genes was amplified from genomic DNA by a multiplex PCR assay. The amplified TCR beta libraries were sequenced on the Illumina HiSeq System as 87-base-pair reads. The authors processed their data as follows. A later analysis tallied around 87 million unique TCR beta chains across the 700 or so repertoires, and approximately 9.9 million of those chains were shared by two or more donors. Raw reads were error-corrected and collapsed into unique sequences by a nearest-neighbor algorithm in which closely related sequences were merged to remove PCR and sequencing errors. V, D and J gene segments were assigned by aligning CDR3 sequences to IMGT reference sequences. For a sequence to be retained, at least a six-nucleotide match to both a V gene segment and a J gene segment was required. A rearrangement counted as productive if the CDR3 had no stop codons and remained in frame with V and J, and every other rearrangement counted as non-productive. Following IMGT convention, CDR3 was defined as the stretch from the second conserved V-encoded cysteine to the conserved J-encoded phenylalanine. The earlier analysis of 500 to 650 of the donors excluded any sequence lacking an unambiguous match to a single V gene segment. In an earlier analysis of 587 of the donors, V segments were called functional above 56.7% productive rearrangements and were called segregating when the between-donor standard deviation exceeded 5%. A statistical classification framework was developed to diagnose cytomegalovirus status using the catalog of TCR beta chain sequences. In a later analysis, TCR nucleotide sequences were compared against IMGT/GENE-DB human TR gene sequences so that V and J genes could be assigned. Using the TCRdist pipeline, a later analysis assigned CDR3 sequences along with most-parsimonious VDJ recombination scenarios. A later analysis defined each TCR beta chain by its CDR3 amino acid sequence plus V-gene family, and excluded reads lacking a unique V-gene family. To address suspected cross-contamination and a sequencing artifact, a later analysis removed approximately 590 highly shared, low-generation-probability nucleotide sequences. In a later analysis, a clonal expansion index was calculated for each public chain from normalized within-repertoire ranks of inferred template counts. Generation probabilities in a later analysis came from a VDJ recombination model fitted to out-of-frame rearrangements, and those results were checked against IGoR. In a later analysis, TCR-TCR, TCR-HLA and TCR-CMV co-occurrence was scored with hypergeometric tests, and a repertoire-size bias correction was applied to TCR pairs. False discovery rates were estimated in a later analysis by permuting HLA or CMV assignments 20 times. In a later analysis, co-occurring TCRs were grouped using DBSCAN, and TCRdist sequence similarity was added for clustering within HLA-allele-positive subsets. Repertoires with fewer than 30,000 or more than 120,000 public chains were left out of co-occurrence clustering, as were roughly five repertoires with anomalous nucleotide sharing. Sourced from immuneACCESS, this table was stored by TCRdb with only in-frame sequences that have V and J called. A share of the clones is absent; for the studies checked, an unresolved V gene accounts for under half, and the remainder has no known explanation. V and J calls and clone size are given by that table; D and trimming were obtained from the DNA. The sample has about 200,000 clones on record, approximately 82% of them singletons. The ten largest make up approximately 1.8% of the sample.

From a lookup of the germline V gene (reference sequence), CDR1 and CDR2 are SGHNT and YYREEE. From the cysteine through the phenylalanine, the CDR3 covers 14 amino acids. Of all the DNA, just the CDR3 is kept, 42 bases in frame from base 1. V and J lose 7 bases and 2 bases, and a span of 16 bases separates them. The cohort comprised around 690 healthy bone marrow donors. At the time of sampling, every cohort member was nominally healthy, though immune exposures that went unrecorded were likely present. The donor tested CMV seropositive, placing the donor among the 289 seropositive members of the cohort. Every donor gave a peripheral blood sample, and the peripheral blood mononuclear cells from that sample were used for TCR beta sequencing. Genomic DNA extraction from the blood cell samples was performed with the Qiagen DNeasy Blood Extraction Kit.

Sequencing was carried out using PBMCs. The chain was built from TRBV5-4 and TRBJ2-7; a tentative D match to TRBD2 spans 6 bases. The receptor was derived from a man aged 35-49 years in good health and CMV-seropositive. CDR3 loop: CASRGWGEAYEQYF. The sequenced DNA is TGTGCCAGCCGGGGGTGGGGCGAGGCCTACGAGCAGTACTTC. With all but the CDR3 taken from the reference TRBV5-4 and TRBJ2-7 genes, the full variable domain is: ETGVTQSPTHLIKTRGQQVTLRCSSQSGHNTVSWYQQALGQGPQFIFQYYREEENGRGNFPPRFSGLQFPNYSSELNVNALELDDSALYLCASRGWGEAYEQYFGPGTRLTVT.